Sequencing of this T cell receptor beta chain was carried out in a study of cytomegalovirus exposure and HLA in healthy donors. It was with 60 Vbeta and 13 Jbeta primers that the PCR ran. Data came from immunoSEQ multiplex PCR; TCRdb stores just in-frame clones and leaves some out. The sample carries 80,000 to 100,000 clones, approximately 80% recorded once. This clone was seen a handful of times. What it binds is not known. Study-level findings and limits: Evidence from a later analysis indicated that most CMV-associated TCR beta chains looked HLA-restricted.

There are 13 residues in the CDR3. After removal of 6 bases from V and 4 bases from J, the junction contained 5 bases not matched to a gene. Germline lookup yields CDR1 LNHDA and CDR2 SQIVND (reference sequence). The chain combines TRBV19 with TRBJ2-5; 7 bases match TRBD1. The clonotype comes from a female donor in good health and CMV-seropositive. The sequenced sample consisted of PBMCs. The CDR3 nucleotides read TGTGCCAGTAGCGGACAGGAAAGAGAGACCCAGTACTTC. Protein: CASSGQERETQYF.